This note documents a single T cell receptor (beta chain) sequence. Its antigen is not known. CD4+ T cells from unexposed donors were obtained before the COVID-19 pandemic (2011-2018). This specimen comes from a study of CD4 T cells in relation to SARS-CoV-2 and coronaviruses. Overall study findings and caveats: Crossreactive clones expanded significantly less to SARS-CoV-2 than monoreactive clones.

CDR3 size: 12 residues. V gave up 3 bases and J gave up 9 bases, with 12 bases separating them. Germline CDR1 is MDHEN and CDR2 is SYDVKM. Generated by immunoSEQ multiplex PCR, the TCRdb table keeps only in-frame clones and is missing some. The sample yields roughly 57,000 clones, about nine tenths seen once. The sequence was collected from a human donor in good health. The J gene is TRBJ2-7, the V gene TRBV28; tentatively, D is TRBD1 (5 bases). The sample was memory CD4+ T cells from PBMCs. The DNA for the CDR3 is TGTGCCAGCAGTTTGACAGTCTTTGGGCAGTACTTC. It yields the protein CASSLTVFGQYF. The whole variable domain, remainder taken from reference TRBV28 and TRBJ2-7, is DVKVTQSSRYLVKRTGEKVFLECVQDMDHENMFWYRQDPGLGLRLIYFSYDVKMKEKGDIPEGYSVSREKKERFSLILESASTNQTSMYLCASSLTVFGQYFGPGTRLTVT.